The next 27 T cell receptor gamma chains were all read from a single sample in a study of gamma delta lymphoproliferative disorders and STAT genes. PBMCs from patients and controls supplied the genomic DNA for sequencing. TCRdb called clones anew from the multiplex PCR reads with CATT. The table records 2,000 to 2,500 gamma-chain clones, 9% to 10% of them present only once. The sample taken for sequencing was blood. The receptors come from a human donor with gamma-delta T-cell large granular lymphocyte leukemia.

As regards this clone: TCRdb has a much larger clone's protein, which differs at residue 6 from the translation of this DNA, likely because of a read error; what is shown is the protein translated from the DNA. The chain has TRGV9 and TRGJP. The J gene, left out of TCRdb, was set here by checking the DNA against germline. J was trimmed by 7 bases and V by 2 bases; bases with no gene match: 5. Germline assignment: CDR1 GITISATS and CDR2 ISYDGTV (reference sequence). The CDR3 is 16 residues long. The CDR3 protein is CALWEARELGKKIKVF. CDR3 DNA sequence: TGTGCCTTGTGGGAGGCGCGTGAGTTGGGCAAAAAAATCAAGGTATTT.

This clone was counted a few times. This chain connects TRGV3 to TRGJ1 or TRGJ2. The J gene was missing in TCRdb and was found by matching the end of the DNA to germline. Germline V lookup: CDR1 VTNTFY, CDR2 YDVSTARD (reference sequence). This CDR3 comprises 14 residues. The V segment lost 0 bases and the J segment 3 bases; nucleotides outside the gene matches: 5. CDR3 loop: CATWDRGIYYKKLF. The CDR3 region has the DNA TGTGCCACCTGGGACAGGGGAATTTATTATAAGAAACTCTTT.

This clone has just a few counts. Other DNA sequences within the sample encode an identical CDR3. The chain uses TRGV9 and TRGJ1 or TRGJ2. The J gene, not given by TCRdb, was assigned here from a germline match of the nucleotide sequence. Germline V gene lookup returns CDR1 GITISATS and CDR2 ISYDGTV (reference sequence). CDR3 length equals 13 residues. V shed 0 bases, J shed 4 bases, and the junction held 3 bases outside the gene matches. CDR3 amino acids: CALWEVRYYKKLF. The CDR3 DNA sequence: TGTGCCTTGTGGGAGGTGAGATATTATAAGAAACTCTTT.

By sample fraction, this clone is medium-sized. It is unclear where the CDR3 begins or ends on the DNA, so no DNA is shown, and the CDR3 is as TCRdb lists it. The sample contains more than one DNA sequence encoding this CDR3. A V gene of TRGV11 was called, but no J gene was assigned. Being an ORF, TRGV11 has a function that is uncertain. Termini included, the CDR3 measures 24 amino acids. CDR3: CTTVPAGLGTLRRVWVSDYYKKLF.

This clone is medium-sized in the sample. V and J are TRGV4 and TRGJ1 or TRGJ2. TCRdb does not report a J gene; here it was assigned by matching the DNA to germline references. Trimming took 1 base from V and 8 from J; bases not matched to a gene: 14. There are 15 residues in the CDR3. The germline V gene encodes CDR1 EGSTGY and CDR2 YDSYTSSV. The CDR3 DNA reads as TGTGCCACCTGGGATGGTCCTCCAAATACCAATAAGAAACTCTTT. Amino acid sequence: CATWDGPPNTNKKLF.

This clone was found a few times. V gene TRGV4 combines with J gene TRGJ1 or TRGJ2. The J gene is not listed in TCRdb, so it was assigned here from a DNA match to germline. The length of the CDR3 is 15 residues. Germline V gene data show CDR1 as EGSTGY and CDR2 as YDSYTSSV. V shed 0 bases and J 5 bases; nucleotides not matched to a gene: 10. The CDR3 loop is CATWDGSEDHYKKLF. CDR3 coding DNA: TGTGCCACCTGGGATGGGTCGGAAGATCATTATAAGAAACTCTTT.

Comment on this clone: Other DNA sequences within the sample encode an identical CDR3. The chain is built from TRGV4 and TRGJ1 or TRGJ2. The J gene is absent in TCRdb and was assigned here via DNA matching to germline. Unmatched junction bases numbered 4, after V lost 1 base and J lost 4 bases. This CDR3 region has 13 residues. The V gene's germline CDR1 is EGSTGY and CDR2 YDSYTSSV. CDR3 sequence reads: CATWDGDYYKKLF. The CDR3, as DNA: TGTGCCACCTGGGATGGAGACTATTATAAGAAACTCTTT.

This clone has more than one count but fewer than ten. The sample carries other DNA sequences with the same CDR3. The chain links TRGV8 to TRGJ1 or TRGJ2. The J gene, left out of TCRdb, was set here by checking the DNA against germline. Trimming at V came to 6 bases and at J to 1 base, leaving 3 bases not matched to a gene. The V gene's germline CDR1 is VENAVY and CDR2 YDSYNSRV. The CDR3 extends over 12 amino acids. CDR3 region: CATWSNYYKKLF. The CDR3 bases are TGTGCCACCTGGAGTAATTATTATAAGAAACTCTTT.

This clone has a handful of counts. The chain combines TRGV3 with TRGJP1. The J gene, left out of TCRdb, was set here by checking the DNA against germline. V dropped 0 bases and J dropped 6; count of bases not matched to a gene: 1. Germline-derived CDR1 and CDR2 are VTNTFY and YDVSTARD (reference sequence). The CDR3 runs to 13 residues. The CDR3 bases are TGTGCCACCTGGGACAGGCCTGGTTGGTTCAAGATATTT. Its translation is CATWDRPGWFKIF.

In its sample, this clone is medium-sized. J gene calling gave no result, while the V gene is TRGV2. The germline V gene encodes CDR1 EGSNGY and CDR2 YDSYNSKV. This CDR3 has 9 amino acids. CDR3 sequence reads: CATWEPWLF. The CDR3, as DNA: TGTGCCACCTGGGAGCCGTGGCTCTTT.

This clone was counted a few times. J is TRGJ1 or TRGJ2 and V is TRGV4. The J gene is not listed in TCRdb, so it was assigned here from a DNA match to germline. Per germline, CDR1 EGSTGY and CDR2 YDSYTSSV. Losses at the gene ends were 9 bases for V and 5 bases for J; bases not matched to a gene: 4. CDR3 length: 10 amino acids. DNA of the CDR3: TGTGCCACCCGTGATTATAAGAAACTCTTT. It encodes CATRDYKKLF.

This clone rates as medium-sized. J is TRGJ1 or TRGJ2 and V is TRGV4. The J gene comes from matching the DNA to germline here; TCRdb lacks it. The trim removed 3 bases at V and 11 bases at J, leaving 7 bases unmatched. This CDR3 comprises 11 residues. Germline V gives CDR1 EGSTGY, CDR2 YDSYTSSV. The CDR3 reads CATWDPFEKLF. The CDR3 region has the DNA TGTGCCACCTGGGATCCCTTCGAGAAACTCTTT.

No J gene was named, though the V gene is TRGV5. The length of the CDR3 is 11 residues. Looked up from germline, CDR1 is VINAFY and CDR2 is YDVSNSKD. CDR3 residues: CATWDRPRTLF. The CDR3 DNA sequence: TGTGCCACCTGGGACAGGCCGCGAACACTCTTT.

This CDR3 is CATWDELGPHVLRRPYYKKLF. CDR3 nucleotides: TGTGCCACCTGGGACGAATTGGGCCCTCATGTACTTCGTAGGCCTTATTATAAGAAACTCTTT. This chain connects TRGV2 to TRGJ1 or TRGJ2. Here the J gene was assigned by germline matching of the DNA, as TCRdb has none. V lost 2 bases, J lost 3 bases, and 28 bases stayed unmatched. In germline, CDR1 is EGSNGY, CDR2 YDSYNSKV. The CDR3 length is 21 residues.

This clone was picked up a small number of times. The chain employs TRGV11 and TRGJ1 or TRGJ2. TCRdb leaves out the J gene; it was filled in here by matching the DNA to germline. TRGV11 is sorted into the ORF group, with uncertain function. The CDR3 runs 14 residues. Losses at the gene ends were 3 bases for V and 2 bases for J; bases not matched to a gene: 4. The CDR3 is CACWIRSDYYKKLF. The CDR3 bases are TGTGCCTGCTGGATTAGGAGCGATTATTATAAGAAACTCTTT.

This clone was seen more than once but under ten times. A much larger clone lies one base from this, so it may be a read error. The chain employs TRGV2 and TRGJP2. Assignment of the J gene here rests on matching the DNA to germline, because TCRdb gives none. CDR1 and CDR2 from the germline V gene are EGSNGY and YDSYNSKV. The CDR3 extends over 15 amino acids. V was clipped by 0 bases and J by 3 bases; unmatched bases: 4. The DNA of the CDR3 is TGTGCCACCTGGGACGGGCCAGGTAGTGATTGGATCAAGACGTTT. Protein sequence: CATWDGPGSDWIKTF.

Note on this clone: The same CDR3 is also encoded by other DNA sequences in this sample. V and J are TRGV10 and TRGJ1 or TRGJ2. Matching the DNA to germline supplied the J gene, which TCRdb does not give. TRGV10 is known as an ORF, though its function is uncertain. This CDR3 contains 12 residues. V was pared by 8 bases and J by 4 bases, with 6 bases of the junction left unmatched. The CDR3 loop reads CAAWDHYYKKLF. In nucleotides, the CDR3 is TGTGCTGCGTGGGATCACTATTATAAGAAACTCTTT.

The chain is built from TRGV8 and TRGJ1 or TRGJ2. The J gene was missing in TCRdb and was found by matching the end of the DNA to germline. Germline V CDR1 and CDR2: VENAVY, YDSYNSRV. This CDR3 is built from 13 residues. V was pared by 3 bases and J by 5 bases, with 7 bases of the junction left unmatched. The CDR3 loop is CATWDGTDYKKLF. The CDR3 DNA sequence: TGTGCCACCTGGGATGGTACCGATTATAAGAAACTCTTT.

By proportion, this clone is medium-sized. The chain joins TRGV2 to TRGJ1 or TRGJ2. TCRdb records no J gene; here it was assigned by comparing the DNA to germline. The V segment lost 0 bases and the J segment 8 bases; nucleotides outside the gene matches: 1. CDR3 length: 11 residues. Per the germline V gene, CDR1 is EGSNGY and CDR2 is YDSYNSKV. The CDR3 region is CATWDGDKKLF. CDR3 nucleotides: TGTGCCACCTGGGACGGGGATAAGAAACTCTTT.

In regard to this clone: The DNA is omitted, as the CDR3 cannot be located on it reliably, and the CDR3 follows TCRdb's listing. Here the V gene is TRGV11, but the J gene went uncalled. TRGV11 is identified as an open reading frame with a role that is uncertain. The CDR3 is made up of 15 amino acids, end residues included. The CDR3: CTTVPAGLKGPRKLF.

The genes are TRGV3 and TRGJ1 or TRGJ2. The J gene was missing in TCRdb and was found by matching the end of the DNA to germline. The CDR3 has 14 residues. CDR1 is VTNTFY, CDR2 YDVSTARD, per germline (reference sequence). V trimming: 0 bases; J trimming: 2 bases; junction bases outside the gene matches: 4. The CDR3 coding sequence is TGTGCCACCTGGGACAGGCCTTATTATTATAAGAAACTCTTT. This codes for CATWDRPYYYKKLF.

This clone was seen a few times. The chain joins TRGV2 to TRGJ1 or TRGJ2. TCRdb leaves out the J gene; it was filled in here by matching the DNA to germline. The CDR3 has 15 residues. Germline V gene lookup returns CDR1 EGSNGY and CDR2 YDSYNSKV. V was clipped by 1 base and J by 3 bases; unmatched bases: 9. CDR3 residues: CATWDGCQGYYKKLF. DNA of the CDR3: TGTGCCACCTGGGACGGATGCCAGGGTTATTATAAGAAACTCTTT.

By proportion, this clone is medium-sized. The CDR3 coding sequence is TGTGCCACCTGGGCCCTTTATTATAAGAAACTCTTT. This translates into CATWALYYKKLF. The gene calls are TRGV3 and TRGJ1 or TRGJ2. The J gene, missing from TCRdb, was assigned here through DNA to germline matching. Germline V gene data show CDR1 as VTNTFY and CDR2 as YDVSTARD (reference sequence). Trimming removed 5 bases from V and 3 bases from J; junction bases left unmatched: 4. The length of the CDR3 is 12 residues.

This clone appeared a few times. This chain connects TRGV8 to TRGJ1 or TRGJ2. Here the J gene was assigned by germline matching of the DNA, as TCRdb has none. This CDR3 has 9 amino acids. Germline V gene sequence: CDR1 VENAVY, CDR2 YDSYNSRV. V shed 3 bases, J shed 11 bases, and the junction held 1 base outside the gene matches. The CDR3 reads CATWDEKLF. The CDR3, as DNA: TGTGCCACCTGGGATGAGAAACTCTTT.

Points on this clone: The DNA is omitted, as the CDR3 cannot be located on it reliably, and the CDR3 follows TCRdb's listing. For the V gene the call is TRGV11; the J gene has no call. TRGV11 is annotated as an ORF whose role is uncertain. Including both end residues, the CDR3 is 20 amino acids long. The CDR3 here is CTTVPAGLGTLGSDYYKKLF.

This clone rates as medium-sized (0.01 to 0.1%). This sample also contains other DNA sequences that code for the same CDR3. This chain joins TRGV8 and TRGJ1 or TRGJ2. No J gene is reported in TCRdb; it was inferred here by comparing the DNA with germline. Germline-derived CDR1 and CDR2 are VENAVY and YDSYNSRV. The CDR3 length is 13 residues. J gave up 0 bases and V 3 bases, and 2 bases lay outside the gene matches. The CDR3 region has the DNA TGTGCCACCTGGGATTCGAATTATTATAAGAAACTCTTT. This translates into CATWDSNYYKKLF.

This clone has more than one count but fewer than ten. The translation of this DNA and the TCRdb protein of a much larger clone differ at residue 2, probably owing to a read error; the protein shown here is translated from the DNA. V gene TRGV9 combines with J gene TRGJP. No J gene was available from TCRdb, and it was assigned here by a germline match of the DNA. Per germline, CDR1 GITISATS and CDR2 ISYDGTV (reference sequence). There are 15 residues in the CDR3. CDR3: CTLWDTELGKKIKVF. CDR3 bases: TGTACCTTGTGGGATACAGAGTTGGGCAAAAAAATCAAGGTATTT.